This entry lists 30 T cell receptor beta chains sequenced from one sample in a study of CD8 T cells in ankylosing spondylitis. General study findings and limits: A TCR beta motif of 7 to 9 highly homologous variants seemed to mark ankylosing spondylitis blood.

The antigens for these receptors are not known. TCRdb re-analysed the 5' RACE reads in MiXCR, keeping a single row per CDR3 protein. The sample shows a few hundred thousand distinct CDR3 sequences, around 6.6% of them seen only once. Sequencing was done on a sample of blood, either unsorted or a sorted T cell fraction (not recorded which). The receptors originated from a male donor with ankylosing spondylitis.

This clonotype turned up a few times. The J gene is TRBJ1-6, the V gene TRBV4-3; D call uncertain. V lost 4 bases, J lost 7 bases, and 14 bases lay in between. The CDR3 is 15 amino acids. Looked up from germline, CDR1 is LGHNA and CDR2 is YSLEER. In DNA, the CDR3 is TGCGCCAGCAGCCTCGAAAGGCGGCCGAATTCACCCCTCCACTTT. It specifies CASSLERRPNSPLHF.

This clonotype was counted between two and nine times. V and J are TRBV7-6 and TRBJ1-4; 10 positions match TRBD1. J lost 6 bases, V lost 3 bases, and 7 bases had no gene match. Germline V gives CDR1 SGHVS, CDR2 FNYEAQ. This CDR3 is 16 amino acids long. In nucleotides, the CDR3 is TGTGCCAGCAGCTTCTTCCCGGGGACAGGGGATGAAAAACTGTTTTTT. Translated, it gives CASSFFPGTGDEKLFF.

Notes on this clonotype: With a much larger clone just one base away, this may be a read error. The rearrangement joins TRBV5-1 to TRBJ2-1; 12 bases fit TRBD2. The CDR3 contains 16 residues. Germline CDR1 SGHRS, CDR2 YFSETQ. CDR3 loop: CAGSRASGRAYNEQFF. In DNA form, the CDR3 reads TGCGCCGGCAGCCGTGCTAGCGGGAGGGCCTACAATGAGCAGTTCTTC.

The chain employs TRBV5-5 and TRBJ2-3; weak D call: TRBD2 (5 bases). V lost 2 bases, J lost 0 bases, and 10 bases lay in between. The CDR3 is 15 amino acids. From germline, CDR1 is SGHKS and CDR2 YYEKEE (reference sequence). The DNA of the CDR3 is TGTGCCAGCAGCTTCCTAGCAAGGAGCACAGATACGCAGTATTTT. Translation gives CASSFLARSTDTQYF.

This clonotype was seen many times. V gene TRBV7-2 combines with J gene TRBJ2-3; D is possibly TRBD2 (5 bases). The CDR3 contains 13 residues. The V gene's germline CDR1 is SGHTA and CDR2 FQGNSA. V lost 4 bases and J lost 5, with 10 bases in between. CDR3: CASSSGLLDTQYF. In DNA, the CDR3 is TGTGCCAGCAGCTCCGGACTCTTAGATACGCAGTATTTT.

This clonotype appeared many times. The chain has TRBV18 and TRBJ1-5; D may be TRBD1 (5 bases). Trimming took off 3 bases at V and 6 bases at J, with 15 bases between the two ends. This CDR3 has 15 residues. Germline CDR1 KGHSH, CDR2 LQKENI. The CDR3 DNA is TGTGCCAGCTCACCTATTGGGGGAAGGGGTCAGCCCCAGCATTTT. Its protein is CASSPIGGRGQPQHF.

This clonotype has only a few counts. The chain links TRBV7-9 to TRBJ2-5; 7 bases fit TRBD2. Germline lookup yields CDR1 SEHNR and CDR2 FQNEAQ (reference sequence). CDR3 length: 17 amino acids. V dropped 3 bases and J dropped 4; count of bases not matched to a gene: 14. The CDR3 reads CASSFFRTSRLGETQYF. CDR3 in DNA: TGTGCCAGCAGCTTTTTCCGGACTAGTAGGTTGGGAGAGACCCAGTACTTC.

The table lists this clonotype with a few counts. The rearrangement uses TRBV7-6 and TRBJ2-1; D is uncertain. Germline-derived CDR1 and CDR2 are SGHVS and FNYEAQ. The length of the CDR3 is 18 residues. V was pared by 5 bases and J by 3 bases, with 23 bases between. CDR3 amino acids: CASSERSGRPGRYNEQFF. In DNA form, the CDR3 reads TGTGCCAGCAGCGAGAGGTCTGGTAGGCCGGGTCGCTACAATGAGCAGTTCTTC.

At least ten counts were recorded for this clonotype. The chain carries TRBV6-2 or TRBV6-3 and TRBJ1-5; tentative D call: TRBD1 (5 bases). The V end lost 2 bases, the J end lost 6 bases, and 11 bases lay between the germline ends. This CDR3 spans 14 amino acids. Germline CDR1 reads MNHEY; CDR2 reads SVGEGT. CDR3 coding DNA: TGTGCCAGCAGTTACCAACAGGAAAGTCAGCCCCAGCATTTT. Translating gives CASSYQQESQPQHF.

Many counts were recorded for this clonotype. The CDR3 bases are TGCGCCAGCAGCCAAGGGACTTCTGGGGCCAACGTCCTGACTTTC. This translates into CASSQGTSGANVLTF. This chain links TRBV4-3 with TRBJ2-6; D possibly corresponds to TRBD2 (5 bases). Germline-derived CDR1 and CDR2 are LGHNA and YSLEER. V lost 1 base and J 1 base, leaving 5 bases between the germline ends. CDR3 size: 15 residues.

This clonotype was counted between two and nine times. The chain recombines TRBV5-1 with TRBJ2-1; D unclear. Trimming took 4 bases from V and 1 from J, leaving 9 bases between them. Germline V gives CDR1 SGHRS, CDR2 YFSETQ. This CDR3 has 14 residues. For the CDR3, the DNA is TGCGCCAGCAGCCCCGCCGATTCCTACAATGAGCAGTTCTTC. The encoded protein is CASSPADSYNEQFF.

This clonotype has at least ten counts. V is TRBV6-1 and J is TRBJ2-1; D possibly corresponds to TRBD2 (6 bases). Germline-derived CDR1 and CDR2 are MNHNS and SASEGT. CDR3 length: 18 amino acids. The V end lost 6 bases, the J end lost 5 bases, and 26 bases lay between the germline ends. In DNA form, the CDR3 reads TGTGCCAGCAGAATCCCGGGCGGAGCGGGCAGAAAAGACAATGAGCAGTTCTTC. Translation gives CASRIPGGAGRKDNEQFF.

This clonotype occurred many times. J is TRBJ1-5 and V is TRBV7-9; tentative D call: TRBD1 (5 bases). Trimming removed 4 bases at V and 5 bases at J, with 12 bases between. This CDR3 has 14 amino acids. Germline V lookup: CDR1 SEHNR, CDR2 FQNEAQ (reference sequence). The CDR3 is CASSSGSVYQPQHF. For the CDR3, the DNA is TGTGCCAGCAGCTCAGGGTCCGTCTATCAGCCCCAGCATTTT.

Of note for this clonotype: At one end the junction does not follow the germline gene, possibly because of a read error. The gene calls are TRBV4-3 and TRBJ2-1; 8 bases line up with TRBD2. The CDR3 has 15 amino acids. Germline V lookup: CDR1 LGHNA, CDR2 YSLEER. CDR3 DNA sequence: TGCGCCAGCAGCCAAGATCCGGGAGGGCCAGTAAATTTGATCTTC. This encodes CASSQDPGGPVNLIF.

The V gene is TRBV6-1, the J gene TRBJ2-2; possibly TRBD2 for D (5 bases). Germline V gene sequence: CDR1 MNHNS, CDR2 SASEGT. The CDR3 is 13 amino acids. V shed 6 bases and J shed 6 bases, with 11 bases lying between them. CDR3 nucleotide sequence: TGTGCCAGCAGAGGGAGAATCCCCGGGGAGCTGTTTTTT. Translating it yields CASRGRIPGELFF.

This clonotype was observed many times. V and J are TRBV28 and TRBJ2-1; 13 bases are shared with TRBD2. This CDR3 is 14 amino acids long. In germline, CDR1 is MDHEN, CDR2 SYDVKM. The trim removed 3 bases at V and 15 bases at J, leaving 8 bases unmatched. CDR3 amino acids: CASSLTGTSGIWFF. DNA of the CDR3: TGTGCCAGCAGTTTGACCGGGACTAGCGGGATATGGTTCTTC.

This clonotype was counted at least ten times. The chain carries TRBV5-6 and TRBJ2-7, with D perhaps TRBD1 or TRBD2 (5 bases each). Germline V gene lookup returns CDR1 SGHDT and CDR2 YYEEEE. V lost 3 bases to trimming and J lost 8 bases, with 12 bases between them. The CDR3 covers 12 residues. CDR3 in amino acids: CASSSGPDKQYF. The CDR3 DNA follows: TGTGCCAGCAGCTCGGGACCAGACAAGCAGTACTTC.

The chain recombines TRBV7-6 with TRBJ2-7; 10 positions agree with TRBD2. The CDR3 totals 16 residues. J lost 4 bases, V lost 1 base, and 7 bases had no gene match. Germline assignment: CDR1 SGHVS and CDR2 FNYEAQ. The CDR3 loop is CASSLVRSGGVYEQYF. As DNA, the CDR3 is TGTGCCAGCAGCTTAGTTCGAAGCGGGGGGGTTTACGAGCAGTACTTC.

This clonotype was seen more than once but under ten times. This rearrangement joins TRBV27 to TRBJ2-7; 12 bases agree with TRBD2. The J segment lost 1 base and the V segment lost 5 bases, leaving 3 bases of the junction unmatched. Germline-derived CDR1 and CDR2 are MNHEY and SMNVEV (reference sequence). The CDR3 has 15 residues. For the CDR3, the DNA is TGTGCCAGCAGTCCACTAGCGGGAGGTTCCTACGAGCAGTACTTC. This translates into CASSPLAGGSYEQYF.

This clonotype occurred many times. CDR3 DNA: TGTGCCAGCAGCCCGCGGGACTCCCAAGAGACCCAGTACTTC. This sequence encodes CASSPRDSQETQYF. The chain employs TRBV9 and TRBJ2-5; weak D call: TRBD2 (6 bases). The CDR3 has 14 residues. Trimming cost V 4 bases and J 1 base, with 11 bases left between them. Per the germline V gene, CDR1 is SGDLS and CDR2 is YYNGEE. Drawing the rest from reference TRBV9 and TRBJ2-5, the complete variable domain is DSGVTQTPKHLITATGQRVTLRCSPRSGDLSVYWYQQSLDQGLQFLIQYYNGEERAKGNILERFSAQQFPDLHSELNLSSLELGDSALYFCASSPRDSQETQYFGPGTRLLVL.

This clonotype has ten or more counts. CDR3 in amino acids: CASSPGASGADNEQFF. CDR3 nucleotides: TGTGCCAGCAGCCCTGGGGCTAGCGGGGCAGACAATGAGCAGTTCTTC. J is TRBJ2-1 and V is TRBV11-3, with TRBD2 matching over 9 bases. This CDR3 contains 16 residues. V was clipped by 5 bases and J by 5 bases; unmatched bases: 10. The germline V gene has CDR1 SGHNT and CDR2 YENEEA. Full variable domain (rest looked up from reference TRBV11-3 and TRBJ2-1): EAGVVQSPRYKIIEKKQPVAFWCNPISGHNTLYWYLQNLGQGPELLIRYENEEAVDDSQLPKDRFSAERLKGVDSTLKIQPAELGDSAVYLCASSPGASGADNEQFFGPGTRLTVL.

This clonotype was counted only a few times. As DNA, the CDR3 is TGCGCCAGCAGCCAAGCGGGACAACGATCACCCCTCCACTTT. Its translation: CASSQAGQRSPLHF. The rearrangement links TRBV4-3 to TRBJ1-6, with D perhaps matching TRBD1 (6 bases). Germline V gene data show CDR1 as LGHNA and CDR2 as YSLEER. This CDR3 region has 14 residues. Deletions cut 1 base from V and 10 bases from J, with 11 bases between.

In this sample, this clonotype turned up many times. The chain has TRBV6-5 and TRBJ2-1; 10 nucleotides match TRBD1. Per the germline V gene, CDR1 is MNHEY and CDR2 is SVGAGI. There are 14 residues in the CDR3. Losses at the gene ends were 7 bases for V and 10 bases for J; bases not matched to a gene: 10. CDR3: CASTPGQGPEEQFF. CDR3 DNA sequence: TGTGCCAGCACTCCGGGACAGGGGCCTGAGGAGCAGTTCTTC.

At least ten counts were recorded for this clonotype. The V and J genes are TRBV19 and TRBJ1-6; D gene unclear. V lost 7 bases and J 0 bases, leaving 10 bases between the germline ends. CDR1 is LNHDA, CDR2 SQIVND, per germline (reference sequence). The CDR3 loop spans 15 amino acids. The CDR3 DNA sequence: TGTGCCAGTACCGACACGAGCTCCTATAATTCACCCCTCCACTTT. Its protein is CASTDTSSYNSPLHF. Based on the CDR3 plus reference TRBV19 and TRBJ1-6, the full variable domain is DGGITQSPKYLFRKEGQNVTLSCEQNLNHDAMYWYRQDPGQGLRLIYYSQIVNDFQKGDIAEGYSVSREKKESFPLTVTSAQKNPTAFYLCASTDTSSYNSPLHFGNGTRLTVT.

This clonotype showed up just a few times. The CDR3 bases are TGTGCCAGCAGCTTAGTTTCCGCGATCACAGATACGCAGTATTTT. It codes for CASSLVSAITDTQYF. The chain links TRBV7-8 to TRBJ2-3; D gene ambiguous. Germline V lookup: CDR1 SGHVS, CDR2 FQNEAQ. Trimming stripped 1 base from V and 2 bases from J, with 10 bases between. The CDR3 spans 15 residues.

This clonotype was counted many times. V usage is TRBV12-3 or TRBV12-4 and J usage is TRBJ1-2, with a possible D match to TRBD1 (5 bases). The CDR3 loop spans 13 amino acids. V was trimmed by 10 bases and J by 3 bases, leaving 15 bases between them. The CDR3 region has the DNA TGTGCCACCGGGGCTAGGATCGACTATGGCTACACCTTC. Its translation is CATGARIDYGYTF.

This clonotype was counted many times. This sequence joins TRBV11-2 and TRBJ2-1; TRBD1 might be the D (6 bases). The CDR3 length is 16 residues. Between the trimmed V and J ends, which lost 5 bases and 8 bases, there was a span of 22 bases. CDR1 is SGHAT and CDR2 is FQNNGV in the germline V gene. The CDR3 DNA reads as TGTGCCAGCAGCGTTGGGGCAGGGGCAGGTATCGATGAGCAGTTCTTC. Protein sequence: CASSVGAGAGIDEQFF.

The CDR3 bases are TGTGCCAGCAGTTCCCTTTACAGGGGCTCGAACACCGGGGAGCTGTTTTTT. This encodes CASSSLYRGSNTGELFF. This chain links TRBV27 with TRBJ2-2; TRBD1 matches 7 bases. In germline, CDR1 is MNHEY, CDR2 SMNVEV (reference sequence). The CDR3 loop spans 17 amino acids. The junction had 8 bases not matched to a gene; V was cut back by 4 bases and J by 0 bases.

J is TRBJ1-5 and V is TRBV6-5, with D possibly matching TRBD1 (6 bases). Trimming cost V 0 bases and J 4 bases, with 13 bases left between them. The V gene's germline CDR1 is MNHEY and CDR2 SVGAGI. This CDR3 is built from 16 residues. This chain's CDR3 is CASSYSAGQINQPQHF. CDR3 in DNA: TGTGCCAGCAGTTACTCAGCCGGACAGATTAATCAGCCCCAGCATTTT.

This clonotype was seen ten or more times. V and J are TRBV5-1 and TRBJ2-7; 9 positions agree with TRBD1. Unmatched junction bases numbered 14, after V lost 0 bases and J lost 4 bases. This CDR3 has 18 residues. The germline CDR1 and CDR2 sequences are SGHRS and YFSETQ. CDR3 sequence reads: CASSLEQGADKRLYEQYF. CDR3 sequence (DNA): TGCGCCAGCAGCTTGGAACAGGGGGCCGACAAAAGACTTTACGAGCAGTACTTC.